This T cell receptor beta chain emerged from a study of regulatory T cells in long-lasting Graves disease. Study observations and caveats: Among samples with persistent disease, TRBV28, TRBJ1-2 and TRBJ2-5 were favored. More public clonotypes were shared by persistent patients (fewer than 3,000) than by new patients (under 1,000). The study found lower TCR diversity in persistent Graves' patients than in newly diagnosed ones.

For TCR beta, libraries came from iRepertoire HTBI primers and Arm-PCR of CDR3 regions. Study processing details: In the combined samples, approximately 64 TRBV and under 15 TRBJ segments were identified. TCRdb independently ran MiXCR on the multiplex PCR reads; one entry per CDR3 protein. TCRdb's processing, not the study's, gives the V and J calls here. The data contain under 500,000 distinct CDR3 sequences, roughly 20% of them singletons. V lost 0 bases, J lost 5 bases, and 12 bases lay in between. CDR3 length: 14 amino acids. In germline, CDR1 is DFQATT, CDR2 SNEGSKA (reference sequence). Turning to this clonotype: The antigen is not known.

Time point in this sample: persistent/refractory GD, antithyroid drugs over 5 years with positive TRAb. RNA isolated from PBMCs was used to make the TCR library. Sequenced material: peripheral blood mononuclear cells (PBMCs), taken when the disease was refractory, from a patient treated with antithyroid drugs. The chain carries TRBV20-1 and TRBJ2-3; D gene uncertain. This clonotype was sampled from a female donor with Graves disease. CDR3 sequence (DNA): TGCAGTGCTAGAGATACTCTGGGTGTAGATACGCAGTATTTT. This translates into CSARDTLGVDTQYF.